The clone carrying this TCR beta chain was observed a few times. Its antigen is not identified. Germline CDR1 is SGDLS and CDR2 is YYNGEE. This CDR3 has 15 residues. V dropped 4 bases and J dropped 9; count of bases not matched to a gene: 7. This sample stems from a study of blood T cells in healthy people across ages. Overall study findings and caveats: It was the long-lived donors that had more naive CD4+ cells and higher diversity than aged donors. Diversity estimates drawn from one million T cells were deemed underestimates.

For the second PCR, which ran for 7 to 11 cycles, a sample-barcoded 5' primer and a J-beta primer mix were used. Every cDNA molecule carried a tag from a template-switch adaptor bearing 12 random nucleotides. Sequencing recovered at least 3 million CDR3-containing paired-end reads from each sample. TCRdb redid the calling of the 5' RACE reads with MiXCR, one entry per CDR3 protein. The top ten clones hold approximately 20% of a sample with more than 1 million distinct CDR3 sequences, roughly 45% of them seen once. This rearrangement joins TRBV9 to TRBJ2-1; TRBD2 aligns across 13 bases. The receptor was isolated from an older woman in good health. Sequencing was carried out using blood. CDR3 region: CASSPRTSGSLEQFF. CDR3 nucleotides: TGTGCCAGCAGCCCCAGGACTAGCGGGAGTCTTGAGCAGTTCTTC.